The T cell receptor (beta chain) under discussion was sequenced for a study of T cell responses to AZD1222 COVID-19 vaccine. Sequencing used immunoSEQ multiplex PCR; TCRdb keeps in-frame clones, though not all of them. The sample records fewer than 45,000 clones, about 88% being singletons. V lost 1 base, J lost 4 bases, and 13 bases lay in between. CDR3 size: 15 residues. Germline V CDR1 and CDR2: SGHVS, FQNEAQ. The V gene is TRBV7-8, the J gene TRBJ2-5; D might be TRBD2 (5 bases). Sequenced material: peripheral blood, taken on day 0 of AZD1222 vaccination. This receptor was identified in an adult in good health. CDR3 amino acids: CASSLVGGGIETQYF. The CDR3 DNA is TGTGCCAGCAGCTTAGTAGGAGGTGGGATAGAGACCCAGTACTTC.